This T cell receptor (beta chain) was identified in a study of blood T cell repertoires in COVID-19. Study in general: Spain, Italy and the United States supplied samples that represented acute and convalescent COVID-19. In each case, the material was cDNA or gDNA derived from T cells, B-cell-depleted T cells, or PBMCs.

Germline assignment: CDR1 SGDLS and CDR2 YYNGEE. The length of the CDR3 is 15 residues. Deletions cut 0 bases from V and 0 bases from J, with 8 bases between. Authors' processing steps: Quantification of nucleated cells was approximated via reference gene primer amplification. Only in-frame clones appear in the TCRdb table, and some are missing; sequencing was by immunoSEQ multiplex PCR. V, J and clone size are those of that table, while D and trimming were read from the DNA. The sample carries 60,000 to 75,000 clones, roughly 85% recorded once. This chain links TRBV9 with TRBJ2-3; D possibly corresponds to TRBD2 (7 bases). Sequencing was performed on peripheral blood. The clonotype originates from a human donor in a cohort sampled during active COVID-19. CDR3 bases: TGTGCCAGCAGCGTAGGCGGGGGCAGCACAGATACGCAGTATTTT. Its translation is CASSVGGGSTDTQYF.